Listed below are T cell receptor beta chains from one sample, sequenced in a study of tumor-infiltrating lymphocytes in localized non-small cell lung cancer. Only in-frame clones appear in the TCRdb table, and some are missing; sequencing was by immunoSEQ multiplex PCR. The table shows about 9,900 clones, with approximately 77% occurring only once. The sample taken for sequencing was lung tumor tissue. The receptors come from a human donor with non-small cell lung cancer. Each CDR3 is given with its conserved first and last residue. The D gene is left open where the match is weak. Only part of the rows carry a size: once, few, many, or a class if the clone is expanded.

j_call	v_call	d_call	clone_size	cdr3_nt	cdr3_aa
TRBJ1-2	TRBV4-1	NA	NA	TGCGCCAGCTCTAGGACAACGGGGGAGGGTAACTATGGCTACACCTTC	CASSRTTGEGNYGYTF
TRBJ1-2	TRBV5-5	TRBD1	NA	TGTGCCAGCAGCTCCCTGGACGGAAGGACAGGGGCCCCCTCTAACTATGGCTACACCTTC	CASSSLDGRTGAPSNYGYTF
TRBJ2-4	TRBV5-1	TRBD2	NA	TGCGCCAGCAGCTACTTTAGCGGGGCGGTCAAAAACATTCAGTACTTC	CASSYFSGAVKNIQYF
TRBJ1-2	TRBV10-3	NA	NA	TGTGCCATCAGTCCTACAGATAACTATGGCTACACCTTC	CAISPTDNYGYTF
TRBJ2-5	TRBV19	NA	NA	TGTGCCAGTAGTGTTAGCGTTGCCCAAGAGACCCAGTACTTC	CASSVSVAQETQYF
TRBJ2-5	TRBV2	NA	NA	NA	CASILARGAQETQYF
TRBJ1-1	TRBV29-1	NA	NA	TGCAGCGGACAGAATTTCATGAACACTGAAGCTTTCTTT	CSGQNFMNTEAFF
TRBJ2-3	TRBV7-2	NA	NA	TGTGCCAGCAGCTCCACAGCCAGGGTAGCAGATACGCAGTATTTT	CASSSTARVADTQYF
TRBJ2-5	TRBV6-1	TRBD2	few	TGTGCCAGCAGTGAAAAGAGCGGGGGCCGAGAGACCCAGTACTTC	CASSEKSGGRETQYF
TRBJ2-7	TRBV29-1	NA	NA	TGCAGCGTCTTGGCCGGGACTGGGGGTAATGAGGGGCAGTACTTC	CSVLAGTGGNEGQYF
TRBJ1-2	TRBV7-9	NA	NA	TGTGCCAGCAGCCACCCTCGGGGGAGCGGGGGCTACACCTTC	CASSHPRGSGGYTF
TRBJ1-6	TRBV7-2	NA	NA	TGTGCCAGCACCCCTGCGGTGGGGAATTCACCCCTCCACTTT	CASTPAVGNSPLHF
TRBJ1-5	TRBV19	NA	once	TGTGCCAGTAGTCCCCAAGCTCAAGGGACCTATAGCAATCAGCCCCAGCATTTT	CASSPQAQGTYSNQPQHF
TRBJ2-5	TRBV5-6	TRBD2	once	TGTGCCAGCAGCTTGGAGCTAGCGGGGGGCGCCAGAGCGGAGACCCAGTACTTC	CASSLELAGGARAETQYF
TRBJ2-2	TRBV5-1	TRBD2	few	TGCGCCAGCAGCTTGGTAGCGGGGGGGGCCGGCACCGGGGAGCTGTTTTTT	CASSLVAGGAGTGELFF
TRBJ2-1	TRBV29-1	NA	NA	TGCAGCTCCCAACTAGCCCCTAGCTCCTACAATGAGCAGTTCTTC	CSSQLAPSSYNEQFF
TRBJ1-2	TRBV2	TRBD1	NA	TGTGCCAGCAGTCCAAACCGACAGGGGGCAATGGGAGGCTACACCTTC	CASSPNRQGAMGGYTF
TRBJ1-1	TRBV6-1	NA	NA	TGTGCCAGCAGCGTGACAGTAGACACTGAAGCTTTCTTT	CASSVTVDTEAFF
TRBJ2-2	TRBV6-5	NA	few	TGTGCCAGTCTGGAGGGGGCTATGGGCGGGGAGCTGTTTTTT	CASLEGAMGGELFF
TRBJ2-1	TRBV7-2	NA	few	TGTGCCAGCAGCTTACGGGGGAGAAATGAGCAGTTCTTC	CASSLRGRNEQFF
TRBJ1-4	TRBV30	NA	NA	TGTGCCTGGAGTGTAGACTTCTCAGCGGGAAAACTGTTTTTT	CAWSVDFSAGKLFF
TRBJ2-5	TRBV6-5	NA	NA	TGTGCCAGCAGTTACGGGCAAATGGCGGGGGAGACCCAGTACTTC	CASSYGQMAGETQYF
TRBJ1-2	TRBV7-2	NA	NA	TGTGCCAGCAGCTTACCGGGGGGAATTAACTATGGCTACACCTTC	CASSLPGGINYGYTF
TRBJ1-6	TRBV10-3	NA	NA	TGTGCCATCAGTGACCGTATCCAGGGTTTCGCCTATAATTCACCCCTCCACTTT	CAISDRIQGFAYNSPLHF
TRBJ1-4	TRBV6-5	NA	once	TGTGCCAGCAGTTACGGTGGTTCGGGGGAAAAACTGTTTTTT	CASSYGGSGEKLFF
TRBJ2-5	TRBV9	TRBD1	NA	TGTGCCAGCAGCGCGGGACAGACGGCACGAACAGAGACCCAGTACTTC	CASSAGQTARTETQYF
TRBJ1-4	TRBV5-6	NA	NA	TGTGCCAGCAGCCCCCGGGATCCGGTGAATGAAAAACTGTTTTTT	CASSPRDPVNEKLFF
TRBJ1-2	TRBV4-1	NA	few	TGCGCCAGCAGCCAGGCCGGGAAGCATGGCTACACCTTC	CASSQAGKHGYTF
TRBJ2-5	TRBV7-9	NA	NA	TGTGCCAGCAGCTATCAGGGGACCCAGTACTTC	CASSYQGTQYF
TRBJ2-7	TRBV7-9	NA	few	TGTGCCAGCGGAATACAGGGCTCCTACGAGCAGTACTTC	CASGIQGSYEQYF
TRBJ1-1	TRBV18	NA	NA	TGTGCCAGCTCACCGGGCCAAAGGGGGACTGAAGCTTTCTTT	CASSPGQRGTEAFF
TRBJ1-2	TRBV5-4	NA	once	TGTGCCAGCAGCTTGGACAGGAACTATGGCTACACCTTC	CASSLDRNYGYTF
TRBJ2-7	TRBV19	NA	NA	TGTGCCAGTAGTATCATCCGCGGCGGTGACTACGAGCAGTACTTC	CASSIIRGGDYEQYF
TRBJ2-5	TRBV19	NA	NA	TGTGCCAGTAGTATACGGAGAGTATTGGGGGATGCGGAGACCCAGTACTTC	CASSIRRVLGDAETQYF
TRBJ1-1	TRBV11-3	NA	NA	TGTGCCAGCAGCTTGCTTGGGGAGGACACTGAAGCTTTCTTT	CASSLLGEDTEAFF
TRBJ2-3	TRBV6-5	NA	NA	TGTGCCAGCAGTTCGACACCAGGGACTAGCACAGATACGCAGTATTTT	CASSSTPGTSTDTQYF
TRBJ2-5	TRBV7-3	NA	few	TGTGCCAGCAGCTCCGGACTTGGTGGCGAGACCCAGTACTTC	CASSSGLGGETQYF
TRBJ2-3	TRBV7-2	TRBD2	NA	TGTGCCAGCAGCTTAGTCCGGCGGGGGGGTGCAGATACGCAGTATTTT	CASSLVRRGGADTQYF
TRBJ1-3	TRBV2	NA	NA	TGTGCCAGAGGAGGGATAGACGGAAACACCATATATTTT	CARGGIDGNTIYF
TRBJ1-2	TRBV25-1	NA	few	TGTGCCAGCTTAGGTGTGGGTGGGCACTATGGCTACACCTTC	CASLGVGGHYGYTF
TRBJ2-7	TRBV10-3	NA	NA	TGTGCCATCAGTGACCCCGGGACACACGGCTCCTACGAGCAGTACTTC	CAISDPGTHGSYEQYF
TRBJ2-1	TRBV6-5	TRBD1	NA	TGTGCCAGCAGTCCCCTGGGACAGACCAATGAGCAGTTCTTC	CASSPLGQTNEQFF
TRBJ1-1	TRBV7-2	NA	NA	TGTGCCAGCAGCTTTGACAGATATAACACTGAAGCTTTCTTT	CASSFDRYNTEAFF
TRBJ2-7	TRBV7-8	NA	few	TGTGCCAGCAGATCCTCTCCGGGAGACTACGAGCAGTACTTC	CASRSSPGDYEQYF
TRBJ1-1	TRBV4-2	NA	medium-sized	TGTGCCAGCAGCCTCATACGGAACACTGAAGCTTTCTTT	CASSLIRNTEAFF
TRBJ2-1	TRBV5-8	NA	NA	TGTGCCAGCAGCTTAGGAGGGGTCGTCTACAATGAGCAGTTCTTC	CASSLGGVVYNEQFF
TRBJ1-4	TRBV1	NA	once	TGCACCAGCAGGCAGGACAGGGGAGGAGAAAAACTGTTTTTT	CTSRQDRGGEKLFF
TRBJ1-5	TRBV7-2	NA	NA	TGTGCCAGCAGCTTATGGCGGGATCAGCCCCAGCATTTT	CASSLWRDQPQHF
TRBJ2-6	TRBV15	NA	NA	TGTGCCACCAGCAAGGAGGGGGGACTGGGGGCCAACGTCCTGACTTTC	CATSKEGGLGANVLTF